This TCR beta chain appears in the sequencing data of a study of blood T cell repertoires in COVID-19 (dated by TCRdb to between 2020 and 2021). For the wider study: Collaborator samples came from the United States, Italy and Spain and covered acute and convalescent phases of COVID-19. The prospective study material was composed of cDNA or gDNA derived from T cells, B-cell-depleted T cells, or PBMCs. Deeply sampled blood TCRbeta repertoires from subjects exposed to, actively infected with, or recovered from COVID-19 were included in the dataset. The repertoires were made available in a free public database intended to serve as a resource for research on the immune response to SARS-CoV-2. The samples were drawn from the first 160 participants of the ongoing ImmuneRACE study and from more than 1,000 subjects provided by 6 global collaborators. The sample metadata nearly always contained a de-identified subject ID, COVID-19 status, age in years and sex. Where available, HLA class I and class II types were taken from metadata supplied by the sample provider and were not determined by assay-based typing. Broader findings and caveats from the paper: The quantity of clinical and demographic metadata differed by source and by participant and was supplied without curation.

The immunoSEQ Assay, a bias-controlled multiplex PCR, was used to amplify TCRbeta CDR3 regions from genomic DNA. Per the authors' processing: Nucleated cell counts per sample were estimated from amplification of reference gene primers within the assay. Sequence reads were collapsed and filtered to measure the absolute abundance of every unique TCRbeta CDR3 rearrangement. For each sample, productive Simpson clonality was calculated by taking the square root of Simpson's diversity index across productive rearrangements. What TCRdb holds here is the immuneACCESS table cut down to in-frame rearrangements. Part of the clones is not present; checked against another copy, under half of the missing clones reflect an unresolved V gene, and the others are unexplained. Clone size and V and J calls were adopted from that table, with D and trimming inferred from the DNA. Within this sample are roughly 250,000 clones, with 70% to 90% of them counted one time only. Around 3% of the sample belongs to the ten largest clones.

For this clone: The antigen it binds to is not known. No base quality information exists; no much larger clone differs at one position.

Participants in the prospective study were enrolled through a virtual design, were aged roughly 18 to 100 years, and lived in approximately 24 United States geographic areas. In the prospective study, participants were assigned to cohorts based on the clinical history participants reported in a screening survey and a study questionnaire. Mobile phlebotomists in the prospective study collected whole blood, serum and a nasopharyngeal or oropharyngeal swab from every participant. Participants in the prospective study had the option to provide additional blood draws and questionnaires over a 2-month period. Blood samples from the prospective study were shipped frozen or at room temperature prior to DNA extraction. Via the germline V gene, CDR1 is SGHAT and CDR2 FQNNGV. The CDR3 holds 13 amino acids from the cysteine to the phenylalanine. Only CDR3 DNA is held: 39 bases, read in frame from base 1. The germline ends are 9 bases apart after V is trimmed by 3 bases and J by 4 bases.

The TCR originated in a middle-aged woman with acute COVID-19. Sample: PBMCs or T cells enriched from blood (not recorded which). Here the chain combines TRBV11-2 and TRBJ1-2, with TRBD1 perhaps the D gene, on 5 matching bases. The CDR3 reads as follows: CASSLRGLYGYTF. The DNA is TGTGCCAGCAGCTTGAGGGGACTCTATGGCTACACCTTC.